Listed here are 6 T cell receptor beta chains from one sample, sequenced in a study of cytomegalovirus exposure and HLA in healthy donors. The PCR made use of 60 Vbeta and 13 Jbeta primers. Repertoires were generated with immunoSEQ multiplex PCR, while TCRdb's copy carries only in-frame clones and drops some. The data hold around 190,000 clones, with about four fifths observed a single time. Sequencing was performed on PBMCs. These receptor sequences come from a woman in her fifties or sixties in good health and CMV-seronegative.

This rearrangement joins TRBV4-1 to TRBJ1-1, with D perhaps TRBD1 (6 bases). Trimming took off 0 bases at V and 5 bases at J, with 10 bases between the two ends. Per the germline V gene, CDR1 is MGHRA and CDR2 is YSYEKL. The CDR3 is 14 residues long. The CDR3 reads CASSQEQGLTEAFF. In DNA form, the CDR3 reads TGCGCCAGCAGCCAAGAACAGGGATTGACTGAAGCTTTCTTT.

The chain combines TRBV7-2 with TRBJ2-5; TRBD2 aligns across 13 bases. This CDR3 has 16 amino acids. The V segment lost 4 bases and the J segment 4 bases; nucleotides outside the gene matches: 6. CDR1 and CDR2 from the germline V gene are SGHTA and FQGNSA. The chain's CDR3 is CASSSTTSGRRETQYF. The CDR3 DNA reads TGTGCCAGCAGCTCGACGACTAGCGGGAGGAGAGAGACCCAGTACTTC.

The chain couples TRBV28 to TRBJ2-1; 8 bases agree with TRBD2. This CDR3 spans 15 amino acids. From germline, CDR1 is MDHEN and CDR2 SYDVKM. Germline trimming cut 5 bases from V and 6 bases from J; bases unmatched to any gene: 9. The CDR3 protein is CASSQEAGVVNEQFF. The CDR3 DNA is TGTGCCAGCAGTCAGGAAGCGGGAGTGGTCAATGAGCAGTTCTTC.

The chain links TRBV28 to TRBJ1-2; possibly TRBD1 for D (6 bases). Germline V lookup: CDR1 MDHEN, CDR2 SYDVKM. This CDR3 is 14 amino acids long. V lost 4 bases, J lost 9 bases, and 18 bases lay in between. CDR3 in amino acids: CASSSLPLTGSYTF. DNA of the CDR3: TGTGCCAGCAGTTCCCTCCCTCTGACAGGAAGCTACACCTTC.

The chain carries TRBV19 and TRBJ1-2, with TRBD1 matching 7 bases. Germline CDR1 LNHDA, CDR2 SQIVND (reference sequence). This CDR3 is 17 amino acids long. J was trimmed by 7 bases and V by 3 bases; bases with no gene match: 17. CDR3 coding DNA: TGTGCCAGTAGTATCCCCAATCGTCGACAGGGCGTAGGTGGCTACACCTTC. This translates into CASSIPNRRQGVGGYTF.

As DNA, the CDR3 is TGTGCCAGCAGCGGACTAGCGGGGGGCGAGGTCGCGCAGTATTTT. It encodes CASSGLAGGEVAQYF. The J gene is TRBJ2-3, the V gene TRBV2; 14 bases are shared with TRBD2. The germline gives CDR1 SNHLY, CDR2 FYNNEI. The CDR3 covers 15 residues. V shed 6 bases and J 10 bases; nucleotides not matched to a gene: 9.